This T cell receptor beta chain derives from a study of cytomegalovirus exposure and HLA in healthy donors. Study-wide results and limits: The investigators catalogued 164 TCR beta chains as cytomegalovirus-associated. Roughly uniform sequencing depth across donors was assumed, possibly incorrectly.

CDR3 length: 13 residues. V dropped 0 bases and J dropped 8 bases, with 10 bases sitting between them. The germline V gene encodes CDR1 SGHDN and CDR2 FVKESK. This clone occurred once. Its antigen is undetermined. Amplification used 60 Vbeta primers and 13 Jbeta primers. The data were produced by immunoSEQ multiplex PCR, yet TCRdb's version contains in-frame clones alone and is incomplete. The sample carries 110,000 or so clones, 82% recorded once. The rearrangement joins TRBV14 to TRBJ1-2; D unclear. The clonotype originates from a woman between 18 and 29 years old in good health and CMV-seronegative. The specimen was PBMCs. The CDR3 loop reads CASSQDAGGGYTF. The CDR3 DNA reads TGTGCCAGCAGCCAAGACGCCGGAGGCGGCTACACCTTC.